Reported below is one T cell receptor beta chain. The antigen is undetermined. A second about 6 to 12 cycle PCR used barcoded and J-beta primers. A 12-random-nucleotide template-switch adaptor tagged each cDNA molecule. Each CDR3 protein gets one entry after TCRdb re-called the 5' RACE reads with MiXCR. The profile shows 1.2 million to 1.5 million distinct CDR3 sequences, approximately 59% of them singletons. The sample originates from a study of blood T cells in healthy people across ages. Points from the study as a whole: Per million T cells, the diversity of TCR beta decreased roughly linearly as age advanced.

Unmatched junction bases numbered 7, after V lost 0 bases and J lost 2 bases. The CDR3 has 17 amino acids. Germline CDR1 and CDR2: PRHDT and FYEKMQ (reference sequence). Donors gave roughly 10 milliliters of peripheral blood apiece. The rearrangement links TRBV13 to TRBJ2-1, with 7 nucleotides matching TRBD2. This TCR was sampled from a man aged 18-30 years in good health. The sequencing sample was made of blood. The DNA of the CDR3 is TGTGCCAGCAGCTTAGGGGGGGGGGACCCCGCCTACAATGAGCAGTTCTTC. This sequence encodes CASSLGGGDPAYNEQFF.